These 16 T cell receptor beta chains were all obtained from the same sample, sequenced in a study of PD-L1 blockade in urothelial cancer. Indicated time point: pretreatment peripheral blood. Libraries were prepared by immunoSEQ multiplex PCR; TCRdb keeps only in-frame clonotypes and omits some of them. The sample has approximately 63,000 clones; around four fifths are singletons. This specimen consisted of PBMCs, obtained around atezolizumab (anti-PD-L1) treatment. These receptors were obtained from a man aged 70-80 years with urothelial cancer.

V usage is TRBV18 and J usage is TRBJ2-7, with TRBD1 matching 9 bases. The V gene's germline CDR1 is KGHSH and CDR2 LQKENI. This CDR3 has 17 amino acids. V trimming: 0 bases; J trimming: 4 bases; junction bases outside the gene matches: 10. The CDR3 protein is CASSPPMAGTGRYEQYF. The CDR3, as DNA: TGTGCCAGCTCACCACCGATGGCTGGGACAGGGCGATACGAGCAGTACTTC. The full variable domain, completed using reference TRBV18 and TRBJ2-7, is NAGVMQNPRHLVRRRGQEARLRCSPMKGHSHVYWYRQLPEEGLKFMVYLQKENIIDESGMPKERFSAEFPKEGPSILRIQQVVRGDSAAYFCASSPPMAGTGRYEQYFGPGTRLTVT.

The J gene is TRBJ1-2, the V gene TRBV6-6, with a weak D call TRBD1 (6 bases). Trimming took 2 bases from V and 8 from J, leaving 9 bases between them. The CDR3 runs 12 residues. CDR1 and CDR2 (germline): MNHNY, SVGAGI (reference sequence). The CDR3 spells CASSYEGVGYTF. DNA of the CDR3: TGTGCCAGCAGTTACGAGGGGGTAGGCTACACCTTC.

This chain joins TRBV27 and TRBJ1-1; TRBD1 is a possible D gene (6 bases). Germline V gives CDR1 MNHEY, CDR2 SMNVEV (reference sequence). V lost 5 bases and J 3 bases, leaving 10 bases between the germline ends. The CDR3 covers 13 residues. The DNA of the CDR3 is TGTGCCAGCAGTACAAACAGGGACACTGAAGCTTTCTTT. Translating it yields CASSTNRDTEAFF.

This clone was seen only a few times. The chain carries TRBV7-9 and TRBJ2-7; TRBD1 aligns across 7 bases. Trimming removed 4 bases from V and 0 bases from J; junction bases left unmatched: 9. Germline loops: CDR1 SEHNR, CDR2 FQNEAQ (reference sequence). CDR3 size: 16 residues. The CDR3 bases are TGTGCCAGCAGCTCAACCGACAGGGCGAGCTCCTACGAGCAGTACTTC. As protein: CASSSTDRASSYEQYF.

This clone was detected only a few times. The chain carries TRBV19 and TRBJ2-2, with D possibly TRBD2 on 7 matching bases. CDR1 is LNHDA and CDR2 is SQIVND in the germline V gene (reference sequence). V lost 8 bases to trimming and J lost 4 bases, with 26 bases between them. The length of the CDR3 is 18 residues. CDR3 DNA: TGTGCCAGTGGGGGGTCGGGGGGCACTTATTTAATCACCGGGGAGCTGTTTTTT. As protein: CASGGSGGTYLITGELFF.

The chain carries TRBV6-5 and TRBJ1-5; D unresolved. Germline-derived CDR1 and CDR2 are MNHEY and SVGAGI. V lost 5 bases and J lost 4, with 12 bases in between. The CDR3 runs 14 residues. The CDR3 here is CASSLSIGNQPQHF. In nucleotides, the CDR3 is TGTGCCAGCAGTCTCTCGATCGGGAATCAGCCCCAGCATTTT.

This chain joins TRBV2 and TRBJ2-2; the match to TRBD2 covers 8 bases. CDR3 length equals 15 residues. The junction had 4 bases not matched to a gene; V was cut back by 3 bases and J by 4 bases. From germline, CDR1 is SNHLY and CDR2 FYNNEI. CDR3 protein: CASSEMLAGTGELFF. CDR3 DNA: TGTGCCAGCAGTGAGATGCTAGCGGGCACCGGGGAGCTGTTTTTT.

The chain employs TRBV7-2 and TRBJ2-5, with TRBD2 as a possible D gene (6 bases). V was trimmed by 6 bases and J by 5 bases, leaving 16 bases between them. The CDR3 spans 14 residues. Germline V gives CDR1 SGHTA, CDR2 FQGNSA. The CDR3 nucleotides read TGTGCCAGCAGTTTTAATAGCGGAGGGGAGACCCAGTACTTC. Translated: CASSFNSGGETQYF.

The chain recombines TRBV10-3 with TRBJ1-1; D perhaps matches TRBD1 (5 bases). The ends were cut back, 2 bases at V and 5 bases at J, with 9 bases in the middle. Germline V lookup: CDR1 ENHRY, CDR2 SYGVKD. The CDR3 loop spans 13 amino acids. The CDR3 bases are TGTGCCATCAGTGAGCGGGGGGGAACTGAAGCTTTCTTT. Protein sequence: CAISERGGTEAFF.

The chain links TRBV5-5 to TRBJ2-2, with 9 positions matching TRBD1. Trimming at V came to 0 bases and at J to 5 bases, leaving 2 bases not matched to a gene. The CDR3 contains 15 residues. Germline CDR1 reads SGHKS; CDR2 reads YYEKEE (reference sequence). The CDR3 sequence is CASSLDRGQTGELFF. The CDR3 region has the DNA TGTGCCAGCAGCTTGGACAGGGGGCAAACCGGGGAGCTGTTTTTT.

This clone was counted a single time. This chain uses TRBV19 with TRBJ2-7; 11 bases are shared with TRBD1. J lost 1 base, V lost 7 bases, and 6 bases had no gene match. Looked up from germline, CDR1 is LNHDA and CDR2 is SQIVND (reference sequence). The CDR3 spans 15 residues. The CDR3 DNA reads as TGTGCCAGTAAATCCGGGACAGGGGGTTCCTACGAGCAGTACTTC. Protein product: CASKSGTGGSYEQYF.

DNA of the CDR3: TGTGCCATCAGTGAAAGGACTAGCGGGAGGTATGCTGAGCAGTTCTTC. It yields the protein CAISERTSGRYAEQFF. The chain is built from TRBV10-3 and TRBJ2-1; 14 bases are a match to TRBD2. CDR1 and CDR2 from the germline V gene are ENHRY and SYGVKD. The CDR3 sequence is 16 residues long. Germline trimming cut 3 bases from V and 9 bases from J; bases unmatched to any gene: 7.

This chain uses TRBV27 with TRBJ2-4; TRBD2 aligns across 10 bases. This CDR3 has 16 residues. After removal of 8 bases from V and 7 bases from J, the junction contained 14 bases not matched to a gene. Per germline, CDR1 MNHEY and CDR2 SMNVEV (reference sequence). CDR3 nucleotide sequence: TGTGCCAGCCGGCCTAGCGGGAGTACGGGGTTGAACATTCAGTACTTC. This codes for CASRPSGSTGLNIQYF.

The chain recombines TRBV7-9 with TRBJ2-3, with TRBD2 identical over 7 bases. The CDR3 loop spans 14 amino acids. From germline, CDR1 is SEHNR and CDR2 FQNEAQ (reference sequence). The V gene end was trimmed by 4 bases and the J gene end by 1 base; junction bases not matched to a gene: 2. CDR3 loop: CASSSTSRTDTQYF. For the CDR3, the DNA is TGTGCCAGCAGCTCGACTAGCCGCACAGATACGCAGTATTTT.

The V and J genes are TRBV28 and TRBJ2-2; perhaps TRBD2 as D (6 bases). Per the germline V gene, CDR1 is MDHEN and CDR2 is SYDVKM. V gave up 10 bases and J gave up 4 bases, with 19 bases separating them. The CDR3 runs 15 residues. The CDR3 coding sequence is TGTGCCACCCATACCCTGGAGGGGAGCACCGGGGAGCTGTTTTTT. Protein: CATHTLEGSTGELFF.

Only a few counts were recorded for this clone. The J gene is TRBJ1-4, the V gene TRBV9, with 8 bases aligning to TRBD1. After removal of 4 bases from V and 8 bases from J, the junction contained 7 bases not matched to a gene. This CDR3 is built from 14 residues. Per germline, CDR1 SGDLS and CDR2 YYNGEE. In DNA form, the CDR3 reads TGTGCCAGCAGCTTTGGACAGGGTAACGAAAAACTGTTTTTT. Translated: CASSFGQGNEKLFF. The entire variable domain, with the rest obtained from reference TRBV9 and TRBJ1-4, is as follows: DSGVTQTPKHLITATGQRVTLRCSPRSGDLSVYWYQQSLDQGLQFLIQYYNGEERAKGNILERFSAQQFPDLHSELNLSSLELGDSALYFCASSFGQGNEKLFFGSGTQLSVL.